Below are 15 T cell receptor beta chains sequenced from a single sample in a study of cytomegalovirus exposure and HLA in healthy donors. 13 Jbeta primers and 60 Vbeta primers were used for the PCR. Data came from immunoSEQ multiplex PCR; TCRdb stores just in-frame clones and leaves some out. The sample includes more than 110,000 clones, 73% of them seen just once. Specimen: PBMCs. The origin of the receptors is a human donor in good health.

The chain carries TRBV27 and TRBJ1-4, with a possible D match to TRBD1 (6 bases). Germline V gene sequence: CDR1 MNHEY, CDR2 SMNVEV (reference sequence). V was trimmed by 0 bases and J by 8 bases, leaving 10 bases between them. CDR3 length: 14 amino acids. CDR3 sequence: CASSLSRGGEKLFF. Here the CDR3 DNA reads TGTGCCAGCAGTTTATCTAGGGGGGGAGAAAAACTGTTTTTT.

The V call is TRBV6-5, the J call TRBJ2-2, with 10 bases aligning to TRBD1. Losses at the gene ends were 3 bases for V and 4 bases for J; bases not matched to a gene: 5. The germline gives CDR1 MNHEY, CDR2 SVGAGI. This CDR3 contains 16 residues. The CDR3 sequence: CASSYSGTGVTGELFF. CDR3 in DNA: TGTGCCAGCAGTTATTCCGGGACAGGGGTCACCGGGGAGCTGTTTTTT.

The chain recombines TRBV10-3 with TRBJ2-2, with 8 bases fitting TRBD2. The V segment lost 6 bases and the J segment 2 bases; nucleotides outside the gene matches: 26. The length of the CDR3 is 22 residues. Per the germline V gene, CDR1 is ENHRY and CDR2 is SYGVKD. CDR3 in amino acids: CAISPMLGTRTQQGPNTGELFF. The DNA of the CDR3 is TGTGCCATCAGCCCAATGTTAGGGACTAGGACCCAGCAGGGGCCAAACACCGGGGAGCTGTTTTTT.

The chain couples TRBV29-1 to TRBJ2-1, with a possible D match to TRBD2 (6 bases). Germline-derived CDR1 and CDR2 are SQVTM and ANQGSEA. Trimming took 7 bases from V and 0 from J, leaving 16 bases between them. The CDR3 length is 15 residues. The CDR3 reads CSARLGGPSYNEQFF. The CDR3 DNA reads as TGCAGCGCCCGCCTCGGGGGACCCTCCTACAATGAGCAGTTCTTC.

The V and J genes are TRBV19 and TRBJ2-3; TRBD2 matches at 8 bases. The trim removed 6 bases at V and 2 bases at J, leaving 4 bases unmatched. The CDR3 is made up of 14 amino acids. In germline, CDR1 is LNHDA, CDR2 SQIVND (reference sequence). The CDR3 spells CASRGTSLTDTQYF. In nucleotides, the CDR3 is TGTGCCAGTAGAGGGACTAGTCTCACAGATACGCAGTATTTT.

CDR3 nucleotides: TGCGCCAGCAGCCAAGATCGGGGCGGGGAGCTGTTTTTT. Its protein product is CASSQDRGGELFF. The chain has TRBV4-1 and TRBJ2-2; D possibly corresponds to TRBD2 (5 bases). V lost 0 bases and J lost 7, with 6 bases in between. CDR3 length: 13 residues. Germline-derived CDR1 and CDR2 are MGHRA and YSYEKL.

This chain's CDR3 is CASSESGTSGGSPSTDTQYF. CDR3 nucleotides: TGTGCCAGCAGTGAATCCGGGACTAGCGGGGGTAGCCCTAGCACAGATACGCAGTATTTT. This sequence joins TRBV2 and TRBJ2-3; TRBD2 aligns across 14 bases. CDR3 length equals 20 residues. Looked up from germline, CDR1 is SNHLY and CDR2 is FYNNEI. The junction had 10 bases not matched to a gene; V was cut back by 2 bases and J by 0 bases. The full variable domain, in which reference TRBV2 and TRBJ2-3 provide the parts outside the CDR3, is EPEVTQTPSHQVTQMGQEVILRCVPISNHLYFYWYRQILGQKVEFLVSFYNNEISEKSEIFDDQFSVERPDGSNFTLKIRSTKLEDSAMYFCASSESGTSGGSPSTDTQYFGPGTRLTVL.

The CDR3: CASSYGTAQETQYF. The CDR3 DNA reads TGCGCCAGCAGTTATGGAACAGCACAAGAGACCCAGTACTTC. The chain employs TRBV5-1 and TRBJ2-5; no firm D call. V was trimmed by 5 bases and J by 2 bases, leaving 13 bases between them. The CDR3 covers 14 residues. Germline lookup yields CDR1 SGHRS and CDR2 YFSETQ.

The rearrangement uses TRBV5-1 and TRBJ1-2; 9 bases line up with TRBD1. V shed 4 bases, J shed 6 bases, and the junction held 10 bases outside the gene matches. The germline CDR1 and CDR2 sequences are SGHRS and YFSETQ. The CDR3 runs to 15 residues. CDR3 region: CASSEQRQGGHGYTF. Written as DNA, the CDR3 is TGCGCCAGCAGCGAGCAACGACAGGGGGGGCATGGCTACACCTTC. The full variable domain, its missing parts supplied by reference TRBV5-1 and TRBJ1-2, is KAGVTQTPRYLIKTRGQQVTLSCSPISGHRSVSWYQQTPGQGLQFLFEYFSETQRNKGNFPGRFSGRQFSNSRSEMNVSTLELGDSALYLCASSEQRQGGHGYTFGSGTRLTVV.

The rearrangement links TRBV6-1 to TRBJ2-7; 9 bases line up with TRBD1. The CDR3 contains 13 residues. The junction had 8 bases not matched to a gene; V was cut back by 3 bases and J by 11 bases. Looked up from germline, CDR1 is MNHNS and CDR2 is SASEGT. The chain's CDR3 is CASSDGTGRPEYF. For the CDR3, the DNA is TGTGCCAGCAGTGATGGGACAGGGCGTCCCGAGTACTTC.

This chain uses TRBV7-3 with TRBJ2-7, with D possibly being TRBD2 (6 bases). Looked up from germline, CDR1 is SGHTA and CDR2 is FQGTGA. The V gene lost 5 bases and the J gene lost 0 bases, with 14 bases spanning the gap. The CDR3 has 15 residues. The DNA for the CDR3 is TGTGCCAGCAGCGGAGGGAGAAGGGTCTCCTACGAGCAGTACTTC. Protein product: CASSGGRRVSYEQYF.

The chain recombines TRBV5-4 with TRBJ2-7; the match to TRBD1 covers 8 bases. With 5 bases clipped from V and 0 bases from J, the junction kept 7 bases outside the gene matches. The CDR3 sequence is 15 residues long. Germline values: CDR1 SGHNT, CDR2 YYREEE (reference sequence). CDR3 nucleotide sequence: TGTGCCAGCAGAACTACAGGGGGGAACTCCTACGAGCAGTACTTC. The encoded protein is CASRTTGGNSYEQYF. The variable domain in full, with the rest retrieved from reference TRBV5-4 and TRBJ2-7, is ETGVTQSPTHLIKTRGQQVTLRCSSQSGHNTVSWYQQALGQGPQFIFQYYREEENGRGNFPPRFSGLQFPNYSSELNVNALELDDSALYLCASRTTGGNSYEQYFGPGTRLTVT.

The V and J genes are TRBV28 and TRBJ1-4, with 8 bases fitting TRBD1. This CDR3 spans 14 amino acids. Germline V gene data show CDR1 as MDHEN and CDR2 as SYDVKM. The V segment lost 3 bases and the J segment 8 bases; nucleotides outside the gene matches: 5. CDR3 bases: TGTGCCAGCAGTTTCGACAGGGGCTGGGAAAAACTGTTTTTT. As protein: CASSFDRGWEKLFF.

The J gene is TRBJ1-6, the V gene TRBV7-8; 8 bases line up with TRBD1. In germline, CDR1 is SGHVS, CDR2 FQNEAQ. The CDR3 contains 19 residues. With 0 bases clipped from V and 1 base from J, the junction kept 8 bases outside the gene matches. The CDR3 nucleotides are TGTGCCAGCAGCTTAGCGAGGTGGACAGGGTCTTCCTATAATTCACCCCTCCACTTT. Its protein is CASSLARWTGSSYNSPLHF.

This sequence joins TRBV7-8 and TRBJ2-5; 9 bases are shared with TRBD2. This CDR3 region has 16 residues. With V trimmed by 1 base and J by 5 bases, 8 bases remained unmatched. Germline CDR1 SGHVS, CDR2 FQNEAQ. The CDR3 loop reads CASSLGGGGGRETQYF. The CDR3 coding sequence is TGTGCCAGCAGCTTAGGAGGCGGGGGGGGGAGGGAGACCCAGTACTTC.